The clone carrying this TCR beta chain was seen repeatedly, ten times or more. Its antigen remains unidentified. The record originates from a study of T cells in Graves' hyperthyroidism and ophthalmopathy. Study-wide context: Specimen type is peripheral blood, collected at initial diagnosis prior to any treatment.

Amplified regions were TCR beta CDR3 sequences from RNA transcripts. The HTBI set primed first-round TCR CDR3 RT-PCR. TCRdb reanalysed the multiplex PCR reads using MiXCR and keeps one entry per CDR3 protein. This table holds some 550,000 distinct CDR3 sequences, 15% to 20% found once. Duration under 3 months, a NOSPECS grade of at least 4, and a Clinical Activity Score of at least 3 characterized the ophthalmopathy patients. Germline CDR1 and CDR2: MNHNS and SASEGT. This CDR3 has 16 residues. V lost 6 bases and J lost 5; bases outside the gene matches: 9. Notes on the study in general: From stable hyperthyroidism, ophthalmopathy was set apart by a 13 V-J model. Blood also carried most thyroid clonotypes expanded above 0.001.

The gene calls are TRBV6-1 and TRBJ2-3; 12 nucleotides align to TRBD2. Sequencing was done on a sample of blood. The TCR was taken from a woman aged 40 to 55 with Graves' ophthalmopathy. The CDR3: CASRGLAGGLQDTQYF. CDR3 DNA sequence: TGTGCCAGCAGAGGCCTAGCGGGGGGGCTACAAGATACGCAGTATTTT.